This TCR beta chain appears in the sequencing data of a study of metastatic and nonmetastatic thyroid tumors. Study details: Repertoire comparisons spanned blood and tumor or nodule tissue from malignant and benign thyroid patients.

In the original analysis: Variation in CDR3 across clinicopathological groups served as the basis for constructing a distant-metastasis classifier in papillary thyroid cancer. TCRdb reprocessed the PCR reads via MiXCR. The V and J calls and clone size come from TCRdb's table, not from the authors' own analysis. The table includes about 6,700 clones, roughly 32% detected once. CDR3 length: 15 amino acids. CDR1 and CDR2 (germline): SGHNT, YENEEA. The ends lost 4 bases at V and 1 base at J; junction bases unmatched: 2. Study-level findings and limits: For both blood and tumor, malignant thyroid tumors reportedly showed significantly higher TCR beta diversity than benign nodules did.

Among the patients, none had received any treatment before thyroid surgery. About this clone itself: Its antigen is currently unknown.

This TCR was sampled from a female donor with papillary thyroid cancer or a benign thyroid nodule (not recorded which). Some clones in this sample may be carry-over from other donors' samples. The J gene is TRBJ1-4, the V gene TRBV11-3; TRBD1 agrees at 8 bases. The sequenced material came from adjacent normal tissue. As DNA, the CDR3 is TGTGCCAGCAGCTCAGGGGGCAGAACTAATGAAAAACTGTTTTTT. Protein sequence: CASSSGGRTNEKLFF.